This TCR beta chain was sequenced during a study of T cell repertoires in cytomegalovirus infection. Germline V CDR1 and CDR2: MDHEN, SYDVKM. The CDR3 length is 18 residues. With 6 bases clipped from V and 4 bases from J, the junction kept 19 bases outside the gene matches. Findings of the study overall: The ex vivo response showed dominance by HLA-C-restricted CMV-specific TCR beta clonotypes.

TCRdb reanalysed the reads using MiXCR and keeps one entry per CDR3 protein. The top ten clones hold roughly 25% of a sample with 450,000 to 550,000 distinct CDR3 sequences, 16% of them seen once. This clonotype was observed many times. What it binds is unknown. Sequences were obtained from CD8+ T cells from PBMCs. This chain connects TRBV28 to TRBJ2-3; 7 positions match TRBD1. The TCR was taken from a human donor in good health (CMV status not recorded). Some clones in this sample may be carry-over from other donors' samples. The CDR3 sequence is CASREDRQGVVQSDTQYF. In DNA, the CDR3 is TGTGCCAGCAGGGAGGACAGGCAAGGGGTGGTTCAATCAGATACGCAGTATTTT.